The present T cell receptor beta chain was sequenced within a study of blood T cells in healthy people across ages. For the second PCR, which ran for roughly 6 to 12 cycles, a sample-barcoded 5' primer and a J-beta primer mix were used. TCRdb ran MiXCR on the 5' RACE reads and lists one entry per CDR3 protein. This sample has 700,000 to 900,000 distinct CDR3 sequences, with about 53% found just once. This clonotype was observed a handful of times. This CDR3 is built from 15 residues. V was trimmed by 6 bases and J by 5 bases, leaving 18 bases between them. Germline V gene lookup returns CDR1 SGDLS and CDR2 YYNGEE.

Material: blood. The chain links TRBV9 to TRBJ2-1; D uncertain. The origin of this receptor is an elderly man in good health. The CDR3 spells CASTPRSAPNNEQFF. The DNA of the CDR3 is TGTGCCAGCACCCCCCGCAGCGCCCCGAACAATGAGCAGTTCTTC.